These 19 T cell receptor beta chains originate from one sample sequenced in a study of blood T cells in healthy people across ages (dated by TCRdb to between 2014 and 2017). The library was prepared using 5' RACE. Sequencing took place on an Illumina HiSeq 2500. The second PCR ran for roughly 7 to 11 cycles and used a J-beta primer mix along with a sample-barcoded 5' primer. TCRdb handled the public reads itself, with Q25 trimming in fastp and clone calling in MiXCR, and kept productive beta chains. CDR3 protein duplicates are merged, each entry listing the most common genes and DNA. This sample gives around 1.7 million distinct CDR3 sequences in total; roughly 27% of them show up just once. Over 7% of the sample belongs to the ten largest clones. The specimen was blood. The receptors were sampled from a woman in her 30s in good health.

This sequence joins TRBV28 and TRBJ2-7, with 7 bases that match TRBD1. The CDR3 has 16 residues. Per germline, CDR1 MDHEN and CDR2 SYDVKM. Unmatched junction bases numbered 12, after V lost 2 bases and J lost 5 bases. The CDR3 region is CASSLVNLRQGDEQYF. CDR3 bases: TGTGCCAGCAGTTTAGTAAATCTTCGACAGGGTGACGAGCAGTACTTC.

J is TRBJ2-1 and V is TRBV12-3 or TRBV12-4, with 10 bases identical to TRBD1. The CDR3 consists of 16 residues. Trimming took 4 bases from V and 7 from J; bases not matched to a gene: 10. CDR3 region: CASSSESSDRGNEQFF. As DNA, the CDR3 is TGTGCCAGCAGTTCAGAAAGCTCGGACAGGGGGAATGAGCAGTTCTTC.

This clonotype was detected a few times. The CDR3 is CASRTGLSDTQYF. In DNA form, the CDR3 reads TGTGCCAGCAGGACGGGACTCTCAGATACGCAGTATTTT. V usage is TRBV28 and J usage is TRBJ2-3; perhaps TRBD2 as D (6 bases). V was shortened by 6 bases and J by 4 bases, with 11 bases between the two germline ends. CDR3 length: 13 amino acids. CDR1 and CDR2 (germline): MDHEN, SYDVKM.

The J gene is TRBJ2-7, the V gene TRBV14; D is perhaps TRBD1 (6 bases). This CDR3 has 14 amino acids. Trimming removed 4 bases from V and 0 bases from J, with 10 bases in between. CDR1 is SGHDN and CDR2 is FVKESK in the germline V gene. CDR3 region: CASSPHRVSYEQYF. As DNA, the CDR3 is TGTGCCAGCAGCCCCCACAGGGTCTCCTACGAGCAGTACTTC.

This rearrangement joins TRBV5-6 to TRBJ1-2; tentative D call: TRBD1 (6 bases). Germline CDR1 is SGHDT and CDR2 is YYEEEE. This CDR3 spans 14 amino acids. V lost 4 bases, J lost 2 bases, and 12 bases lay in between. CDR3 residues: CASSVAQGNYGYTF. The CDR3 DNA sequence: TGTGCCAGCAGCGTCGCCCAGGGGAACTATGGCTACACCTTC.

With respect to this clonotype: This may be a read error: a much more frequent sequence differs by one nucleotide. CDR3 DNA sequence: TGTGCCAGCAGTGAGGGACACCCTGGGGCCAACGTCCTGACTTTC. Amino acid sequence: CASSEGHPGANVLTF. J is TRBJ2-6 and V is TRBV6-1; the D gene is possibly TRBD1 (6 bases). Germline CDR1 MNHNS, CDR2 SASEGT. The CDR3 loop spans 15 amino acids. V lost 3 bases and J 2 bases, leaving 8 bases between the germline ends.

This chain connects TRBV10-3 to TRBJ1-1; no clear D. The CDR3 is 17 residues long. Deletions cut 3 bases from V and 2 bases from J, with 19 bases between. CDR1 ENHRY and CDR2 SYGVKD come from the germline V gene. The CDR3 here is CAISDFFGEGINTEAFF. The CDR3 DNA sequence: TGTGCCATCAGTGACTTTTTTGGGGAGGGCATAAACACTGAAGCTTTCTTT.

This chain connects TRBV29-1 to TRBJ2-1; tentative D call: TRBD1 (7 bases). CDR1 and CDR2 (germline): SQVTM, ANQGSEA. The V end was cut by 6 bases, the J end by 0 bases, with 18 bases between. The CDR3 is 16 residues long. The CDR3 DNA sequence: TGCAGCGTATTAGGAGGGGGCACCACCTCCTACAATGAGCAGTTCTTC. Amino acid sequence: CSVLGGGTTSYNEQFF.

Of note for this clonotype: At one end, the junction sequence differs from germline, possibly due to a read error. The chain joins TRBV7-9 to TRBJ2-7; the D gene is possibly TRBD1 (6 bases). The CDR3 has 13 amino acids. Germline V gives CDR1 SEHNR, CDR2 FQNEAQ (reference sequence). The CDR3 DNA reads TGTGCCAGCAACTTATACAGGGTGGACGAGCAGTACTTC. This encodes CASNLYRVDEQYF. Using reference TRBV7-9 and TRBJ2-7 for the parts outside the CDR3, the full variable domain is DTGVSQNPRHKITKRGQNVTFRCDPISEHNRLYWYRQTLGQGPEFLTYFQNEAQLEKSRLLSDRFSAERPKGSFSTLEIQRTEQGDSAMYLCASNLYRVDEQYFGPGTRLTVT.

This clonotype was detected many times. Written as DNA, the CDR3 is TGTGCCAGCAGCTTAGCCCAGGGTTCTGAAGCTTTCTTT. Residues: CASSLAQGSEAFF. The chain couples TRBV7-6 to TRBJ1-1, with a possible D match to TRBD1 (5 bases). Trimming took 0 bases from V and 6 from J, leaving 8 bases between them. Germline V gives CDR1 SGHVS, CDR2 FNYEAQ. This CDR3 spans 13 amino acids. The whole variable domain, filled in from reference TRBV7-6 and TRBJ1-1, reads GAGVSQSPRYKVTKRGQDVALRCDPISGHVSLYWYRQALGQGPEFLTYFNYEAQQDKSGLPNDRFSAERPEGSISTLTIQRTEQRDSAMYRCASSLAQGSEAFFGQGTRLTVV.

CDR3 loop: CASSDPGRANTGELFF. CDR3 in DNA: TGTGCCAGCAGTGACCCCGGGAGGGCGAACACCGGGGAGCTGTTTTTT. The J gene is TRBJ2-2, the V gene TRBV2, with 8 bases lining up with TRBD2. Trimming took 3 bases from V and 0 from J; bases not matched to a gene: 3. This CDR3 contains 16 residues. Germline loops: CDR1 SNHLY, CDR2 FYNNEI. The whole variable domain, filled in from reference TRBV2 and TRBJ2-2, reads EPEVTQTPSHQVTQMGQEVILRCVPISNHLYFYWYRQILGQKVEFLVSFYNNEISEKSEIFDDQFSVERPDGSNFTLKIRSTKLEDSAMYFCASSDPGRANTGELFFGEGSRLTVL.

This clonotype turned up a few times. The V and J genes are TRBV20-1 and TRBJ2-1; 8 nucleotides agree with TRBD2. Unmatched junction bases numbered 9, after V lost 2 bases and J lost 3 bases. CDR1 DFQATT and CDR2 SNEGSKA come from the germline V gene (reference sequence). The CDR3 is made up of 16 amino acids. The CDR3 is CSARHALAGSYNEQFF. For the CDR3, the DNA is TGCAGTGCTAGACATGCCTTAGCGGGAAGCTACAATGAGCAGTTCTTC.

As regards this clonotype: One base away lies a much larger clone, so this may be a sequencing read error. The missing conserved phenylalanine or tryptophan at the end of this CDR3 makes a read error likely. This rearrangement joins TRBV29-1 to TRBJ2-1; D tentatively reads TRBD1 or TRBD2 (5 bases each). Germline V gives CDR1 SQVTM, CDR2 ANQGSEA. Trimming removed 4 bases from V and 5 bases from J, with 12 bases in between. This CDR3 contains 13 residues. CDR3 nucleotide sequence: TGCAGCGTTGCTAGCAGGGCTAACAATGAGCAGTTCTGC. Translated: CSVASRANNEQFC.

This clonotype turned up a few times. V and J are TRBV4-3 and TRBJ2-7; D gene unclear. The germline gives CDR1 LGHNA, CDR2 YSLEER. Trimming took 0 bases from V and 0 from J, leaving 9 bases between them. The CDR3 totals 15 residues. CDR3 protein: CASSQEESASYEQYF. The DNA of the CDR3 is TGCGCCAGCAGCCAAGAGGAGAGTGCCTCCTACGAGCAGTACTTC.

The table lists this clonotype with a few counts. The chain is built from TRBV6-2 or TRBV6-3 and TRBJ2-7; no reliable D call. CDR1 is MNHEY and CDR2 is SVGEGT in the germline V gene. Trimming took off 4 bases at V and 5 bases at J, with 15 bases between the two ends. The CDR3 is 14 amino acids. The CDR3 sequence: CASSSSGRPDEQYF. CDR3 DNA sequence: TGTGCCAGCAGTTCTAGTGGCCGCCCCGACGAGCAGTACTTC.

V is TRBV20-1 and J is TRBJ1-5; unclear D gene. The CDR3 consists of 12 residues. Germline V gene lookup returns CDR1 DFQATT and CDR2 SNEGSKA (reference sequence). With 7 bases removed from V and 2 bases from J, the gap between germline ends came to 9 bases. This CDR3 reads CSGVSGNQPQHF. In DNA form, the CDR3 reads TGCAGTGGGGTCTCCGGCAATCAGCCCCAGCATTTT.

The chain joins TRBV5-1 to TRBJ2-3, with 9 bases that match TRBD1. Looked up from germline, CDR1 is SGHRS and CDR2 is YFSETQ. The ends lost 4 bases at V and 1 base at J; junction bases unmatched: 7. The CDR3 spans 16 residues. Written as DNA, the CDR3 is TGCGCCAGCAGCCAATACCGACAGGGGGGCACAGATACGCAGTATTTT. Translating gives CASSQYRQGGTDTQYF. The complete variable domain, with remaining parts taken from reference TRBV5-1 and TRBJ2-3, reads KAGVTQTPRYLIKTRGQQVTLSCSPISGHRSVSWYQQTPGQGLQFLFEYFSETQRNKGNFPGRFSGRQFSNSRSEMNVSTLELGDSALYLCASSQYRQGGTDTQYFGPGTRLTVL.

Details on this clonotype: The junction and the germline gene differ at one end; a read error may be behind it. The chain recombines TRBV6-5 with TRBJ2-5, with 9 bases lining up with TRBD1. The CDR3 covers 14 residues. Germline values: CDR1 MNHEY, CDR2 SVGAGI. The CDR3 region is CAGSPGTGLETQYF. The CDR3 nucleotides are TGTGCCGGCAGTCCCGGGACAGGGCTAGAGACCCAGTACTTC.

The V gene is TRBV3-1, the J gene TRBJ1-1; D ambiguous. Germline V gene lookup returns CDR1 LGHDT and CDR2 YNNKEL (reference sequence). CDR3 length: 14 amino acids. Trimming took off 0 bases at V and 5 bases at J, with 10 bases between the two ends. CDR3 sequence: CASSQETQYTEAFF. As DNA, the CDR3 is TGTGCCAGCAGCCAAGAAACACAGTATACTGAAGCTTTCTTT.